This passage covers 27 T cell receptor beta chains from one sample sequenced in a study of response to subunit inactivated influenza vaccine. TCRdb reanalysed the RT-PCR reads using MiXCR and keeps one entry per CDR3 protein. The sample includes over 300,000 distinct CDR3 sequences, 20% to 25% of them seen just once. This specimen was PBMCs from blood, taken roughly 20 months after vaccination. Receptors were obtained from a man between 45 and 75 years old who received an inactivated influenza vaccine.

The chain links TRBV15 to TRBJ1-4; 7 nucleotides agree with TRBD1. Germline V lookup: CDR1 LNHNV, CDR2 YYDKDF (reference sequence). The ends lost 9 bases at V and 6 bases at J; junction bases unmatched: 7. The CDR3 runs 13 residues. The CDR3 region has the DNA TGTGCCACAGGGGACAGAGGATATGAAAAACTGTTTTTT. Its protein is CATGDRGYEKLFF.

This clonotype was seen repeatedly, ten times or more. The chain links TRBV7-2 to TRBJ1-6; 9 bases line up with TRBD1. With 5 bases clipped from V and 4 bases from J, the junction kept 3 bases outside the gene matches. Germline-derived CDR1 and CDR2 are SGHTA and FQGNSA. The CDR3 runs to 15 residues. The DNA for the CDR3 is TGTGCCAGCAGCGGCGGGACAGGGTATAATTCACCCCTCCACTTT. This sequence encodes CASSGGTGYNSPLHF.

This clonotype was counted a few times. The chain combines TRBV12-3 or TRBV12-4 with TRBJ1-5; D perhaps matches TRBD1 (6 bases). V dropped 6 bases and J dropped 3 bases, with 15 bases sitting between them. This CDR3 comprises 15 residues. CDR3 coding DNA: TGTGCCAGCAGCAATACCCAGGGGCCCAATCAGCCCCAGCATTTT. Translated, it gives CASSNTQGPNQPQHF.

CDR3 region: CASSLAGGPYNEQFF. The CDR3 DNA is TGTGCCAGCAGCTTAGCGGGAGGGCCATACAATGAGCAGTTCTTC. The chain links TRBV7-2 to TRBJ2-1; TRBD2 aligns across 7 bases. The ends lost 0 bases at V and 4 bases at J; junction bases unmatched: 3. The germline gives CDR1 SGHTA, CDR2 FQGNSA. This CDR3 region has 15 residues.

This clonotype turned up a few times. This chain uses TRBV11-2 with TRBJ1-2; 7 positions match TRBD1. J gave up 4 bases and V 5 bases, and 7 bases lay outside the gene matches. This CDR3 spans 14 amino acids. CDR1 is SGHAT and CDR2 is FQNNGV in the germline V gene. CDR3 sequence (DNA): TGTGCCAGCAGCCCATACGACAGGGCCTATGGCTACACCTTC. Protein sequence: CASSPYDRAYGYTF.

The CDR3 sequence: CASSLKAEETQYF. CDR3 nucleotide sequence: TGTGCCAGCAGTTTAAAGGCAGAAGAGACCCAGTACTTC. The V and J genes are TRBV27 and TRBJ2-5, with D unresolved. Trimming left V 2 bases short and J 3 bases short, with 7 bases between. Per germline, CDR1 MNHEY and CDR2 SMNVEV (reference sequence). The CDR3 length is 13 residues.

This clonotype was detected a few times. This rearrangement joins TRBV4-2 to TRBJ1-2, with TRBD1 matching 12 bases. V trimming: 4 bases; J trimming: 0 bases; junction bases outside the gene matches: 18. The CDR3 totals 21 residues. Germline V CDR1 and CDR2: LGHNA, YNFKEQ. The CDR3 DNA reads TGTGCCAGCAGCCCTCCTTTTTTGGGACAGGGGGCGAAATCACCTAACTATGGCTACACCTTC. Encoded protein: CASSPPFLGQGAKSPNYGYTF.

The chain carries TRBV20-1 and TRBJ2-3; D call uncertain. The CDR3 sequence is 16 residues long. Germline V CDR1 and CDR2: DFQATT, SNEGSKA (reference sequence). V lost 3 bases and J 0 bases, leaving 16 bases between the germline ends. This chain's CDR3 is CSASEWTGRSTDTQYF. The CDR3 coding sequence is TGCAGTGCTAGCGAATGGACCGGTCGGAGCACAGATACGCAGTATTTT.

The J gene is TRBJ1-4, the V gene TRBV20-1; no clear D gene. Germline lookup yields CDR1 DFQATT and CDR2 SNEGSKA (reference sequence). V gave up 3 bases and J gave up 4 bases, with 15 bases separating them. The CDR3 is 15 amino acids. The CDR3 here is CSARPPAPSNEKLFF. The CDR3 bases are TGCAGTGCTAGGCCCCCAGCCCCCAGTAATGAAAAACTGTTTTTT.

This clonotype was picked up a small number of times. The chain employs TRBV7-2 and TRBJ1-2; TRBD1 is a possible D gene (6 bases). The length of the CDR3 is 14 residues. Germline CDR1 SGHTA, CDR2 FQGNSA. V lost 3 bases to trimming and J lost 5 bases, with 13 bases between them. CDR3 protein: CASSFGGGRYGYTF. As DNA, the CDR3 is TGTGCCAGCAGCTTCGGGGGGGGGCGATATGGCTACACCTTC.

This clonotype rates as medium-sized (0.01 to 0.1%). The chain combines TRBV29-1 with TRBJ1-2; no reliable D call. The ends were cut back, 6 bases at V and 0 bases at J, with 11 bases in the middle. Germline CDR1 is SQVTM and CDR2 is ANQGSEA. The CDR3 runs to 13 residues. CDR3 loop: CSVAVISNYGYTF. CDR3 DNA: TGCAGCGTCGCGGTCATATCTAACTATGGCTACACCTTC.

This clonotype was observed at least ten times. This chain connects TRBV20-1 to TRBJ1-2; D remains ambiguous. The CDR3 contains 12 residues. The V gene's germline CDR1 is DFQATT and CDR2 SNEGSKA (reference sequence). The germline V and J ends were trimmed by 1 base and 7 bases, with 10 bases remaining between them. CDR3 protein: CSARARVRGYTF. DNA of the CDR3: TGCAGTGCTAGAGCCCGCGTTCGTGGCTACACCTTC.

This chain links TRBV9 with TRBJ2-1, with 7 bases identical to TRBD2. CDR1 SGDLS and CDR2 YYNGEE come from the germline V gene. With 2 bases clipped from V and 7 bases from J, the junction kept 3 bases outside the gene matches. The CDR3 length is 13 residues. The CDR3 loop is CASSVEGGNEQFF. DNA of the CDR3: TGTGCCAGCAGCGTCGAGGGAGGGAATGAGCAGTTCTTC.

This clonotype occurred once. The J gene is TRBJ2-7, the V gene TRBV14; the D gene is possibly TRBD2 (5 bases). The CDR3 spans 14 residues. Germline V gives CDR1 SGHDN, CDR2 FVKESK. Trimming removed 2 bases from V and 4 bases from J, with 12 bases in between. In DNA, the CDR3 is TGTGCCAGCAGCCAACTGCGAGGGAAGTACGAGCAGTACTTC. Translating gives CASSQLRGKYEQYF. The full variable domain, rest sourced from reference TRBV14 and TRBJ2-7, is EAGVTQFPSHSVIEKGQTVTLRCDPISGHDNLYWYRRVMGKEIKFLLHFVKESKQDESGMPNNRFLAERTGGTYSTLKVQPAELEDSGVYFCASSQLRGKYEQYFGPGTRLTVT.

This chain uses TRBV29-1 with TRBJ2-7; 7 nucleotides line up with TRBD1. This CDR3 spans 14 amino acids. J gave up 0 bases and V 6 bases, and 8 bases lay outside the gene matches. CDR1 is SQVTM, CDR2 ANQGSEA, per germline. This CDR3 is CSVKGTASSYEQYF. CDR3 bases: TGCAGCGTGAAGGGGACAGCTAGCTCCTACGAGCAGTACTTC.

The chain carries TRBV29-1 and TRBJ2-7, with a weak D call TRBD2 (5 bases). This CDR3 region has 14 residues. Germline loops: CDR1 SQVTM, CDR2 ANQGSEA. V lost 7 bases, J lost 4 bases, and 20 bases lay in between. In DNA, the CDR3 is TGCAGCGCACTACTGACAATCGGAGGATACGAGCAGTACTTC. Protein product: CSALLTIGGYEQYF.

The chain joins TRBV3-1 to TRBJ2-3; D gene ambiguous. Germline CDR1 reads LGHDT; CDR2 reads YNNKEL (reference sequence). The CDR3 covers 12 residues. V lost 3 bases, J lost 4 bases, and 5 bases lay in between. CDR3 coding DNA: TGTGCCAGCAGCCAGTTGTCAGATACGCAGTATTTT. Translated: CASSQLSDTQYF.

This chain links TRBV28 with TRBJ1-2, with D unclear. V dropped 2 bases and J dropped 4 bases, with 8 bases sitting between them. The CDR3 spans 13 residues. Germline values: CDR1 MDHEN, CDR2 SYDVKM. The CDR3 DNA reads as TGTGCCAGCAGTTTAGGCAGGACCTATGGCTACACCTTC. This encodes CASSLGRTYGYTF.

The rearrangement links TRBV20-1 to TRBJ2-5; 12 bases fit TRBD2. V shed 6 bases and J 3 bases; nucleotides not matched to a gene: 5. This CDR3 spans 14 amino acids. The germline gives CDR1 DFQATT, CDR2 SNEGSKA (reference sequence). CDR3 bases: TGCAGTGCCGAGACTAGCGGGAGTAAAGAGACCCAGTACTTC. Its protein product is CSAETSGSKETQYF.

The chain uses TRBV20-1 and TRBJ1-1; the D gene is possibly TRBD1 (5 bases). Per germline, CDR1 DFQATT and CDR2 SNEGSKA (reference sequence). Between the trimmed V and J ends, which lost 3 bases and 2 bases, there was a span of 10 bases. The CDR3 spans 13 residues. The CDR3 DNA follows: TGCAGTGCTAGCTGGACATTAAACACTGAAGCTTTCTTT. It translates to CSASWTLNTEAFF.

This clonotype turned up a few times. This chain joins TRBV12-3 or TRBV12-4 and TRBJ2-1, with D perhaps TRBD2 (7 bases). This CDR3 is 14 amino acids long. Trimming left V 1 base short and J 9 bases short, with 13 bases between. This CDR3 is CASSLEGGHLEQFF. CDR3 in DNA: TGTGCCAGCAGTTTAGAGGGGGGGCACCTTGAGCAGTTCTTC.

V usage is TRBV6-2 or TRBV6-3 and J usage is TRBJ2-1; TRBD1 agrees at 7 bases. V trimming: 6 bases; J trimming: 2 bases; junction bases outside the gene matches: 4. CDR1 MNHEY and CDR2 SVGEGT come from the germline V gene. The CDR3 extends over 14 amino acids. CDR3 coding DNA: TGTGCCAGCAGCGGGACAGCTACCTACAATGAGCAGTTCTTC. Protein: CASSGTATYNEQFF.

The rearrangement links TRBV30 to TRBJ2-3; D is perhaps TRBD1 (5 bases). The V gene lost 3 bases and the J gene lost 13 bases, with 17 bases spanning the gap. CDR3 length: 12 amino acids. The germline CDR1 and CDR2 sequences are GTSNPN and SVGIG (reference sequence). As DNA, the CDR3 is TGTGCCTGGAGCCCCGGACAAGAAATAAAGTATTTT. This codes for CAWSPGQEIKYF.

This rearrangement joins TRBV5-5 to TRBJ2-7; D not resolved. The CDR3 runs 13 residues. Trimming removed 0 bases at V and 7 bases at J, with 11 bases between. Germline loops: CDR1 SGHKS, CDR2 YYEKEE (reference sequence). The CDR3 region is CASSLALVSEQYF. The CDR3 bases are TGTGCCAGCAGCTTGGCGCTTGTGTCAGAGCAGTACTTC.

The V gene is TRBV30, the J gene TRBJ2-2; tentatively, D is TRBD2 (5 bases). Germline values: CDR1 GTSNPN, CDR2 SVGIG (reference sequence). This CDR3 spans 14 amino acids. With 0 bases removed from V and 9 bases from J, the gap between germline ends came to 14 bases. The CDR3 sequence is CAWSVAVLSRELFF. CDR3 nucleotide sequence: TGTGCCTGGAGTGTAGCGGTCCTTTCCCGGGAGCTGTTTTTT.

The chain combines TRBV4-2 with TRBJ1-2, with unresolved D. This CDR3 contains 14 residues. From germline, CDR1 is LGHNA and CDR2 YNFKEQ. Trimming left V 2 bases short and J 2 bases short, with 9 bases between. For the CDR3, the DNA is TGTGCCAGCAGCCAATACTCGGCGAACTATGGCTACACCTTC. This codes for CASSQYSANYGYTF.

This clonotype was counted between two and nine times. The V gene is TRBV20-1, the J gene TRBJ1-5; 7 nucleotides agree with TRBD1. The germline gives CDR1 DFQATT, CDR2 SNEGSKA (reference sequence). This CDR3 contains 14 residues. J lost 0 bases, V lost 4 bases, and 3 bases had no gene match. Written as DNA, the CDR3 is TGCAGTGCTACGGACAGGTCTAGCAATCAGCCCCAGCATTTT. Residues: CSATDRSSNQPQHF.